These 28 T cell receptor beta chains originate from one sample sequenced in a study of neurological immune-mediated disorders. TCRdb reprocessed the 5' RACE reads via MiXCR and lists one record per CDR3 protein. The data show more than 35,000 distinct CDR3 sequences, about 9.3% seen once. Sample: PBMCs. These receptor sequences come from a woman aged 30 to 39 with HTLV-1-associated myelopathy (HAM/TSP).

This clonotype was seen ten or more times. This rearrangement joins TRBV12-3 or TRBV12-4 to TRBJ1-1, with D unclear. The CDR3 consists of 14 residues. The V and J ends lost 6 bases and 1 base respectively, with 12 bases between them. The CDR3 loop is CASSPRQANTEAFF. The CDR3 bases are TGTGCCAGCAGCCCCCGCCAGGCGAACACTGAAGCTTTCTTT.

This clonotype showed up many times. The chain joins TRBV5-1 to TRBJ1-1, with a weak D call TRBD1 (6 bases). CDR1 is SGHRS, CDR2 YFSETQ, per germline. This CDR3 contains 19 residues. Trimming removed 0 bases at V and 1 base at J, with 22 bases between. The CDR3 DNA reads as TGCGCCAGCAGCTTGGGACGGGGGGCTTCCCTTCTTTCGAACACTGAAGCTTTCTTT. This sequence encodes CASSLGRGASLLSNTEAFF.

Notes on this clonotype: Since the CDR3 does not end with the conserved phenylalanine or tryptophan, this likely comes from a read error. Here the CDR3 reads CASSSGQGNTEAFS. The CDR3 bases are TGCGCCAGCAGCTCCGGACAGGGCAATACTGAAGCTTTCTCT. This sequence joins TRBV5-1 and TRBJ1-1; 8 bases line up with TRBD1. Germline CDR1 is SGHRS and CDR2 is YFSETQ. V lost 3 bases and J lost 5; bases outside the gene matches: 6. The CDR3 contains 14 residues.

This clonotype has at least ten counts. The rearrangement joins TRBV7-2 to TRBJ2-6; D is unclear. The CDR3 extends over 19 amino acids. Trimming removed 1 base at V and 0 bases at J, with 16 bases between. Germline CDR1 reads SGHTA; CDR2 reads FQGNSA. This CDR3 is CASSLVRLGSSSGANVLTF. In DNA form, the CDR3 reads TGTGCCAGCAGCTTAGTACGATTGGGGTCTTCCTCTGGGGCCAACGTCCTGACTTTC.

The chain joins TRBV20-1 to TRBJ1-2; 12 bases fit TRBD1. The CDR3 is 16 amino acids. J was trimmed by 4 bases and V by 5 bases; bases with no gene match: 11. The V gene's germline CDR1 is DFQATT and CDR2 SNEGSKA (reference sequence). In DNA form, the CDR3 reads TGCAGTGCTCGCGACCCGGGACAGGGGGCCAGCTATGGCTACACCTTC. Amino acids: CSARDPGQGASYGYTF.

This clonotype was seen many times. The V and J genes are TRBV6-1 and TRBJ1-5; the match to TRBD1 covers 7 bases. The CDR3 is made up of 14 amino acids. Germline V gives CDR1 MNHNS, CDR2 SASEGT. Losses at the gene ends were 8 bases for V and 2 bases for J; bases not matched to a gene: 6. The CDR3 DNA follows: TGTGCCAGCGGTGGGGGGACAGGCAATCAGCCCCAGCATTTT. Encoded protein: CASGGGTGNQPQHF.

Comment on this clonotype: One base away lies a much larger clone, so this may be a sequencing read error. The CDR3 region is CASSPRGAAGHNEQFF. Written as DNA, the CDR3 is TGTGCCAGCAGTCCTCGGGGGGCCGCGGGTCACAATGAGCAGTTCTTC. The chain joins TRBV12-3 or TRBV12-4 to TRBJ2-1; D may be TRBD2 (7 bases). The length of the CDR3 is 16 residues. V was shortened by 5 bases and J by 5 bases, with 19 bases between the two germline ends.

The genes are TRBV7-9 and TRBJ2-4, with D hard to call. Per germline, CDR1 SEHNR and CDR2 FQNEAQ (reference sequence). V was pared by 7 bases and J by 9 bases, with 19 bases between. This CDR3 has 14 amino acids. This CDR3 reads CASTVDGDLGIQYF. CDR3 DNA sequence: TGTGCCAGCACCGTCGATGGGGATCTAGGCATTCAGTACTTC.

This clonotype has a count of ten or more. The chain couples TRBV20-1 to TRBJ2-4, with D unclear. The CDR3 runs to 15 residues. Trimming stripped 1 base from V and 7 bases from J, with 17 bases between. Germline CDR1 is DFQATT and CDR2 is SNEGSKA (reference sequence). CDR3 in DNA: TGCAGTGCTAGAGTCCCCGTGGTGATTAAGAACATTCAGTACTTC. Translation: CSARVPVVIKNIQYF.

This clonotype was detected ten times or more. The J gene is TRBJ1-6, the V gene TRBV20-1; D is ambiguous. CDR3 length equals 16 residues. Germline V gives CDR1 DFQATT, CDR2 SNEGSKA (reference sequence). V lost 2 bases to trimming and J lost 5 bases, with 16 bases between them. For the CDR3, the DNA is TGCAGTGCTAGAACCCAGTACGCAGCTAATAATTCACCCCTCCACTTT. Its protein product is CSARTQYAANNSPLHF.

This clonotype was detected ten times or more. The chain combines TRBV20-1 with TRBJ2-1; 8 bases fit TRBD2. The CDR3 runs to 15 residues. The V gene's germline CDR1 is DFQATT and CDR2 SNEGSKA (reference sequence). V shed 1 base and J 8 bases; nucleotides not matched to a gene: 10. The CDR3 protein is CSARGGTGGIYEQFF. CDR3 nucleotides: TGCAGTGCTAGAGGCGGGACGGGGGGGATCTATGAGCAGTTCTTC.

Ten or more counts support this clonotype. CDR3 sequence (DNA): TGTGCCAGCAGCCAACCAGGGGGGGGCCCCTACAATGAGCAGTTCTTC. Protein product: CASSQPGGGPYNEQFF. The chain combines TRBV7-9 with TRBJ2-1; possibly TRBD1 or TRBD2 for D (7 bases each). The CDR3 runs to 16 residues. Trimming stripped 5 bases from V and 2 bases from J, with 16 bases between. CDR1 SEHNR and CDR2 FQNEAQ come from the germline V gene (reference sequence).

At least ten counts were recorded for this clonotype. The chain links TRBV20-1 to TRBJ1-1, with D possibly matching TRBD1 (6 bases). Germline lookup yields CDR1 DFQATT and CDR2 SNEGSKA (reference sequence). The CDR3 is made up of 15 amino acids. V lost 1 base, J lost 5 bases, and 17 bases lay in between. The CDR3 region is CSARGRGGPGTEAFF. In DNA, the CDR3 is TGCAGTGCTAGAGGACGTGGGGGCCCAGGTACTGAAGCTTTCTTT.

This clonotype was recorded at least ten times. V gene TRBV5-1 combines with J gene TRBJ2-5, with D tentatively TRBD1 (5 bases). CDR3 length equals 15 residues. Trimming pared 3 bases from V and 5 bases from J, leaving 17 bases between. CDR1 SGHRS and CDR2 YFSETQ come from the germline V gene. The CDR3 loop reads CASSSRPGFGETQYF. Here the CDR3 DNA reads TGCGCCAGCAGCTCGCGTCCAGGGTTCGGGGAGACCCAGTACTTC.

Notes on this clonotype: One junction end disagrees with the germline gene, perhaps due to a read error. The chain joins TRBV9 to TRBJ2-7; D call uncertain. The CDR3 spans 13 residues. Looked up from germline, CDR1 is SGDLS and CDR2 is YYNGEE. CDR3 sequence (DNA): TGTGCCAGCAGTCCTAATTGGGAATACGAGCAGTACTTT. It encodes CASSPNWEYEQYF.

This clonotype was counted many times. The chain combines TRBV11-2 with TRBJ1-6, with D possibly being TRBD1 (6 bases). Germline CDR1 is SGHAT and CDR2 is FQNNGV. V lost 5 bases and J 9 bases, leaving 29 bases between the germline ends. There are 19 residues in the CDR3. DNA for the CDR3: TGTGCCAGCAGCGTGCGTTCTGGGTACGGACAGTACGTGAGTTCACCCCTCCACTTT. Its protein product is CASSVRSGYGQYVSSPLHF.

This clonotype was counted many times. The gene calls are TRBV20-1 and TRBJ2-7, with TRBD2 matching over 10 bases. Unmatched junction bases numbered 4, after V lost 1 base and J lost 7 bases. Germline V gene lookup returns CDR1 DFQATT and CDR2 SNEGSKA (reference sequence). The CDR3 extends over 13 amino acids. The CDR3 loop reads CSARGLAGDEQYF. The DNA of the CDR3 is TGCAGTGCTAGAGGGCTAGCGGGGGATGAGCAGTACTTC.

This clonotype was counted many times. The chain uses TRBV3-1 and TRBJ2-1; 8 nucleotides match TRBD1. The CDR3 has 18 residues. The V segment lost 0 bases and the J segment 9 bases; nucleotides outside the gene matches: 16. CDR1 LGHDT and CDR2 YNNKEL come from the germline V gene (reference sequence). The CDR3 DNA follows: TGTGCCAGCAGCCAAGAATTCAACAAGGACAGGGTACCGACTGAGCAGTTCTTC. Translating it yields CASSQEFNKDRVPTEQFF.

The sample holds many counts of this clonotype. V and J are TRBV5-1 and TRBJ1-5; D gene uncertain. The CDR3 is 14 amino acids. V shed 4 bases and J shed 4 bases, with 12 bases lying between them. Germline V gene data show CDR1 as SGHRS and CDR2 as YFSETQ. The CDR3 spells CASSATGGNQPQHF. The CDR3 DNA reads TGCGCCAGCAGCGCGACCGGAGGAAATCAGCCCCAGCATTTT. Supplemented by reference TRBV5-1 and TRBJ1-5, the full variable domain reads KAGVTQTPRYLIKTRGQQVTLSCSPISGHRSVSWYQQTPGQGLQFLFEYFSETQRNKGNFPGRFSGRQFSNSRSEMNVSTLELGDSALYLCASSATGGNQPQHFGDGTRLSIL.

This clonotype was recorded at least ten times. J is TRBJ2-2 and V is TRBV9; TRBD1 or TRBD2 may be the D gene (5 bases each). V gave up 0 bases and J gave up 5 bases, with 14 bases separating them. Germline V lookup: CDR1 SGDLS, CDR2 YYNGEE. The CDR3 runs to 16 residues. The DNA for the CDR3 is TGTGCCAGCAGCGTAGGGGGGACCCAGAGTACCGGGGAGCTGTTTTTT. Translated, it gives CASSVGGTQSTGELFF.

This clonotype was observed at least ten times. In DNA form, the CDR3 reads TGCAGTGCTAGGAAACAGGGTACCCTCATAGCTGAAGCTTTCTTT. Amino acid sequence: CSARKQGTLIAEAFF. V is TRBV20-1 and J is TRBJ1-1; weak D call: TRBD1 (6 bases). CDR3 length: 15 amino acids. V was clipped by 3 bases and J by 6 bases, with 20 bases between them. Germline-derived CDR1 and CDR2 are DFQATT and SNEGSKA (reference sequence).

This clonotype was detected many times. The CDR3 DNA sequence: TGTGCCAGTAGTCCGTACCTACAGGGTGGTGCTGAAGCTTTCTTT. Its protein is CASSPYLQGGAEAFF. The rearrangement uses TRBV19 and TRBJ1-1, with D possibly TRBD1 on 6 matching bases. Deletions cut 5 bases from V and 6 bases from J, with 19 bases between. The CDR3 has 15 residues. Germline loops: CDR1 LNHDA, CDR2 SQIVND (reference sequence).

This clonotype was found many times. CDR3 protein: CSARAQGLAGGYEQYF. CDR3 DNA: TGCAGTGCTAGAGCTCAGGGACTAGCGGGGGGCTACGAGCAGTACTTC. The genes are TRBV20-1 and TRBJ2-7; 15 bases are shared with TRBD2. The CDR3 loop spans 16 amino acids. Germline V gene lookup returns CDR1 DFQATT and CDR2 SNEGSKA (reference sequence). Germline trimming cut 1 base from V and 3 bases from J; bases unmatched to any gene: 4.

The chain is built from TRBV30 and TRBJ1-1; a possible D gene is TRBD1 (5 bases). Germline V CDR1 and CDR2: GTSNPN, SVGIG (reference sequence). The V end was cut by 5 bases, the J end by 6 bases, with 13 bases between. The CDR3 runs to 12 residues. CDR3 nucleotide sequence: TGTGCCTGGGGGCAGGGTGCAGCTGAAGCTTTCTTT. Translating gives CAWGQGAAEAFF.

This clonotype was recorded many times. This chain links TRBV7-2 with TRBJ2-6; D ambiguous. The germline gives CDR1 SGHTA, CDR2 FQGNSA. The CDR3 has 18 amino acids. V gave up 3 bases and J gave up 0 bases, with 15 bases separating them. The CDR3 region has the DNA TGTGCCAGCAGCTTCACAGCGATGGTTGCCTCTGGGGCCAACGTCCTGACTTTC. Its translation is CASSFTAMVASGANVLTF.

Many counts were recorded for this clonotype. The CDR3 sequence: CSARDRPDRRATDTQYF. In DNA form, the CDR3 reads TGCAGTGCTAGAGATCGACCCGACAGGAGGGCCACAGATACGCAGTATTTT. The chain carries TRBV20-1 and TRBJ2-3; D may correspond to TRBD1 or TRBD2 (6 bases each). Deletions cut 0 bases from V and 2 bases from J, with 18 bases between. CDR1 and CDR2 (germline): DFQATT, SNEGSKA (reference sequence). The CDR3 length is 17 residues.

The gene calls are TRBV9 and TRBJ1-2, with unresolved D. The germline CDR1 and CDR2 sequences are SGDLS and YYNGEE. The CDR3 runs to 14 residues. The CDR3 is CANSQYQSNYGYTF. CDR3 nucleotides: TGTGCAAACAGCCAATACCAGAGTAACTATGGCTACACCTTC.

At least ten counts were recorded for this clonotype. V is TRBV20-1 and J is TRBJ1-2; D not certain. The CDR3 is 12 residues long. Germline V lookup: CDR1 DFQATT, CDR2 SNEGSKA (reference sequence). V lost 5 bases and J lost 3, with 10 bases in between. CDR3 loop: CSAAGAHYGYTF. Written as DNA, the CDR3 is TGCAGTGCTGCCGGTGCGCACTATGGCTACACCTTC.